A single sample is the source of the 27 T cell receptor beta chains below, sequenced in a study of vaccination and CD4 T cells after COVID-19. The antigens of these receptors remain unknown. An Oncomine TCR Beta short-read assay was used to sequence the DNA from cultured CD4+ T cells. Investigators isolated genomic DNA from cultured CD4+ T cells. MiXCR, applied by TCRdb to the PCR reads, yields one record per CDR3 protein. The repertoire holds several thousand distinct CDR3 sequences, 36% seen once, with 21% in the top ten. Treatment defined: 10-day PBMC culture with coronavirus spike peptide pools or control peptides (ViraFEST assay). Gathering of the CD4+ T cells, from the unexposed donor, took place before the COVID-19 pandemic (2011-2018). Sequencing was performed on CD4+ T cells from blood, cultured in vitro. Receptors were obtained from a human donor in good health.

This clonotype has just a few counts. The rearrangement uses TRBV7-2 and TRBJ2-3, with TRBD1 matching over 9 bases. The CDR3 covers 13 residues. Germline V gene lookup returns CDR1 SGHTA and CDR2 FQGNSA. The junction had 4 bases not matched to a gene; V was cut back by 3 bases and J by 9 bases. CDR3 DNA: TGTGCCAGCAGCTTGGACAGGGGCCACACGCAGTATTTT. Its protein product is CASSLDRGHTQYF.

This clonotype was seen a handful of times. The chain links TRBV19 to TRBJ2-6; 10 nucleotides agree with TRBD1. CDR3 length equals 18 residues. V lost 7 bases, J lost 0 bases, and 9 bases stayed unmatched. The V gene's germline CDR1 is LNHDA and CDR2 SQIVND (reference sequence). The CDR3 is CASIKTGTGASGANVLTF. The CDR3 region has the DNA TGTGCCAGTATCAAAACGGGGACAGGGGCCTCTGGGGCCAACGTCCTGACTTTC. Combining the CDR3 with reference TRBV19 and TRBJ2-6 gives the whole variable domain DGGITQSPKYLFRKEGQNVTLSCEQNLNHDAMYWYRQDPGQGLRLIYYSQIVNDFQKGDIAEGYSVSREKKESFPLTVTSAQKNPTAFYLCASIKTGTGASGANVLTFGAGSRLTVL.

This chain links TRBV6-5 with TRBJ2-5, with 8 bases lining up with TRBD1. Germline assignment: CDR1 MNHEY and CDR2 SVGAGI. V was clipped by 0 bases and J by 1 base; unmatched bases: 4. The CDR3 spans 16 residues. The CDR3 bases are TGTGCCAGCAGTTACTCAGGACAGGGATCCCAAGAGACCCAGTACTTC. Its protein is CASSYSGQGSQETQYF.

The rearrangement links TRBV20-1 to TRBJ2-7, with 11 bases matching TRBD2. CDR3 length equals 13 residues. The germline V gene encodes CDR1 DFQATT and CDR2 SNEGSKA (reference sequence). V shed 3 bases, J shed 3 bases, and the junction held 1 base outside the gene matches. The CDR3 nucleotides are TGCAGTGCTAGGGGACTAGCGGACTACGAGCAGTACTTC. Its translation is CSARGLADYEQYF.

The chain carries TRBV5-1 and TRBJ2-5, with 7 bases fitting TRBD1. CDR1 is SGHRS and CDR2 is YFSETQ in the germline V gene. The CDR3 loop spans 15 amino acids. Losses at the gene ends were 0 bases for V and 3 bases for J; bases not matched to a gene: 5. CDR3 nucleotide sequence: TGCGCCAGCAGCTTGGGACAGGGCCGAAAAGAGACCCAGTACTTC. Its translation: CASSLGQGRKETQYF.

J is TRBJ1-1 and V is TRBV28; TRBD1 agrees at 7 bases. The germline V gene has CDR1 MDHEN and CDR2 SYDVKM. CDR3 length: 15 residues. Trimming took 5 bases from V and 0 from J; bases not matched to a gene: 6. In DNA form, the CDR3 reads TGTGCCAGCAGTACCCGACAGGGTCTGAACACTGAAGCTTTCTTT. Translating it yields CASSTRQGLNTEAFF.

This clonotype was seen a single time. The J gene is TRBJ2-3, the V gene TRBV7-2; D not resolved. V was cut by 5 bases and J by 2 bases, with 2 bases left in between. The germline V gene encodes CDR1 SGHTA and CDR2 FQGNSA. CDR3 length equals 11 residues. Here the CDR3 reads CASSNTDTQYF. The CDR3 DNA follows: TGTGCCAGCAGCAACACAGATACGCAGTATTTT.

The sample holds a few counts of this clonotype. The genes are TRBV6-1 and TRBJ1-5, with TRBD1 matching over 8 bases. Losses at the gene ends were 6 bases for V and 2 bases for J; bases not matched to a gene: 0. Germline V lookup: CDR1 MNHNS, CDR2 SASEGT. The CDR3 loop spans 13 amino acids. This chain's CDR3 is CASRTGGNQPQHF. The CDR3 DNA sequence: TGTGCCAGCAGGACAGGGGGCAATCAGCCCCAGCATTTT.

This clonotype was counted a few times. The J gene is TRBJ2-1, the V gene TRBV7-3; TRBD2 is a possible D gene (5 bases). Germline CDR1 is SGHTA and CDR2 is FQGTGA. The CDR3 is 15 residues long. Trimming left V 1 base short and J 9 bases short, with 16 bases between. The DNA of the CDR3 is TGTGCCAGCAGCTTAATCGGGTTTGCCAGCGGTGAGCAGTTCTTC. Protein product: CASSLIGFASGEQFF.

V usage is TRBV6-1 and J usage is TRBJ2-1; D gene ambiguous. Germline loops: CDR1 MNHNS, CDR2 SASEGT. The CDR3 runs 13 residues. Trimming left V 11 bases short and J 8 bases short, with 19 bases between. The CDR3 coding sequence is TGTGCCGCCGGTAGCCGGATTGGGGATGAGCAGTTCTTC. Protein product: CAAGSRIGDEQFF.

This clonotype was detected a few times. The gene calls are TRBV7-2 and TRBJ2-5; unclear D gene. Per the germline V gene, CDR1 is SGHTA and CDR2 is FQGNSA. This CDR3 comprises 13 residues. V lost 7 bases, J lost 7 bases, and 16 bases lay in between. In nucleotides, the CDR3 is TGTGCCAGCACCCCGGGTAGGGAAGGGACCCAGTACTTC. Protein sequence: CASTPGREGTQYF.

For the CDR3, the DNA is TGCGCCAGCAGCCAAGAAGCCCTACATGTCGCGGGAGGAGATACGCAGTATTTT. Its translation is CASSQEALHVAGGDTQYF. The chain uses TRBV4-3 and TRBJ2-3; TRBD2 agrees at 8 bases. Per germline, CDR1 LGHNA and CDR2 YSLEER. V was pared by 0 bases and J by 5 bases, with 13 bases of the junction left unmatched. The CDR3 is made up of 18 amino acids.

The chain carries TRBV2 and TRBJ2-1, with TRBD1 matching 8 bases. J lost 8 bases, V lost 4 bases, and 7 bases had no gene match. The CDR3 runs to 14 residues. Germline CDR1 reads SNHLY; CDR2 reads FYNNEI. CDR3 in DNA: TGTGCCAGCAGTGGGACAGGGCTAGGCTATGAGCAGTTCTTC. As protein: CASSGTGLGYEQFF.

This clonotype is labeled large. The V call is TRBV6-5, the J call TRBJ2-7, with TRBD1 matching 11 bases. This CDR3 comprises 17 residues. Trimming removed 2 bases from V and 2 bases from J; junction bases left unmatched: 8. Germline assignment: CDR1 MNHEY and CDR2 SVGAGI. CDR3 nucleotides: TGTGCCAGCAGTTACCCGGGACCGGGACAGGGGGCCTACGAGCAGTACTTC. It yields the protein CASSYPGPGQGAYEQYF.

This chain links TRBV6-2 or TRBV6-3 with TRBJ1-2; D possibly corresponds to TRBD1 (5 bases). V lost 5 bases and J lost 2, with 15 bases in between. The CDR3 is 15 amino acids. Germline V CDR1 and CDR2: MNHEY, SVGEGT. For the CDR3, the DNA is TGTGCCAGCAGTGGGACCGGGAGGGAGAACTATGGCTACACCTTC. It codes for CASSGTGRENYGYTF.

The sample holds one count of this clonotype. The V gene is TRBV6-4, the J gene TRBJ1-1; D gene unclear. Germline CDR1 is MRHNA and CDR2 is SNTAGT. V lost 6 bases, J lost 5 bases, and 13 bases lay in between. This CDR3 is built from 13 residues. CDR3 in amino acids: CASSMTQQTEAFF. For the CDR3, the DNA is TGTGCCAGCAGCATGACCCAACAGACTGAAGCTTTCTTT.

The genes are TRBV25-1 and TRBJ1-6; D may be TRBD1 (6 bases). V lost 7 bases, J lost 3 bases, and 7 bases lay in between. Germline CDR1 MGHDK, CDR2 SYGVNS. This CDR3 is built from 13 residues. The CDR3 reads CASKDSYNSPLHF. CDR3 DNA: TGTGCCAGCAAGGACAGCTATAATTCACCCCTCCACTTT.

The gene calls are TRBV6-1 and TRBJ2-2, with 10 positions matching TRBD1. The V segment lost 6 bases and the J segment 5 bases; nucleotides outside the gene matches: 3. The CDR3 loop spans 14 amino acids. The germline V gene encodes CDR1 MNHNS and CDR2 SASEGT. The CDR3 nucleotides are TGTGCCAGCAGGAGACAGGGGGCGACCGGGGAGCTGTTTTTT. Translating it yields CASRRQGATGELFF.

Only a few counts were recorded for this clonotype. The chain employs TRBV19 and TRBJ1-1; no firm D call. The CDR3 has 14 amino acids. CDR1 and CDR2 (germline): LNHDA, SQIVND (reference sequence). Trimming cost V 6 bases and J 0 bases, with 11 bases left between them. The chain's CDR3 is CASSPGLMNTEAFF. The CDR3 bases are TGTGCCAGTAGCCCTGGTCTGATGAACACTGAAGCTTTCTTT.

The chain has TRBV7-2 and TRBJ2-7, with 11 bases matching TRBD2. The CDR3 spans 16 residues. Unmatched junction bases numbered 4, after V lost 3 bases and J lost 0 bases. Germline V gives CDR1 SGHTA, CDR2 FQGNSA. Here the CDR3 reads CASSLGTSGSSYEQYF. In DNA form, the CDR3 reads TGTGCCAGCAGCTTGGGGACTAGCGGAAGCTCCTACGAGCAGTACTTC.

This clonotype occurred a few times. The gene calls are TRBV2 and TRBJ1-1; D is unclear. The CDR3 loop spans 11 amino acids. The V end lost 9 bases, the J end lost 7 bases, and 12 bases lay between the germline ends. Germline V lookup: CDR1 SNHLY, CDR2 FYNNEI. The CDR3: CASLPRREAFF. CDR3 in DNA: TGTGCCAGTCTACCGAGGCGTGAAGCTTTCTTT.

This clonotype turned up a few times. The germline gene is not matched at one end of the junction; a read error may be the cause. The chain recombines TRBV6-5 with TRBJ1-1; D is unresolved. Germline values: CDR1 MNHEY, CDR2 SVGAGI. CDR3 length: 15 residues. The CDR3 DNA is TGTGCCAGCAGTTACGTCCGACAAGCGAACGCTGAAGCTTTCTTT. Translating it yields CASSYVRQANAEAFF.

The chain has TRBV5-6 and TRBJ1-6; the D gene is possibly TRBD1 (5 bases). V lost 0 bases to trimming and J lost 10 bases, with 8 bases between them. Germline loops: CDR1 SGHDT, CDR2 YYEEEE. The CDR3 runs 13 residues. The CDR3 DNA reads as TGTGCCAGCAGCTTGGCGGGGGTGTCACCCCTCCACTTT. The encoded protein is CASSLAGVSPLHF.

This clonotype was counted only a few times. V is TRBV19 and J is TRBJ2-1; D is undetermined. V lost 4 bases and J lost 4, with 20 bases in between. Germline V gene sequence: CDR1 LNHDA, CDR2 SQIVND (reference sequence). This CDR3 is built from 17 residues. The CDR3 DNA sequence: TGTGCCAGTAGTACCTCCCTGGGCGGAGCAGCTTACAATGAGCAGTTCTTC. It encodes CASSTSLGGAAYNEQFF.

This clonotype was counted a few times. V is TRBV6-2 or TRBV6-3 and J is TRBJ1-1, with D possibly being TRBD1 (5 bases). The CDR3 is 14 amino acids. Deletions cut 6 bases from V and 3 bases from J, with 14 bases between. In germline, CDR1 is MNHEY, CDR2 SVGEGT. The chain's CDR3 is CASSPRRGYTEAFF. As DNA, the CDR3 is TGTGCCAGCAGCCCCCGGAGGGGTTACACTGAAGCTTTCTTT.

The chain employs TRBV11-2 and TRBJ1-1; D not resolved. CDR1 SGHAT and CDR2 FQNNGV come from the germline V gene. V was trimmed by 0 bases and J by 0 bases, leaving 2 bases between them. This CDR3 has 13 amino acids. CDR3 loop: CASSLELNTEAFF. Written as DNA, the CDR3 is TGTGCCAGCAGCTTAGAATTGAACACTGAAGCTTTCTTT.

This clonotype has more than one count but fewer than ten. The rearrangement links TRBV20-1 to TRBJ2-5; 15 positions agree with TRBD2. The CDR3 consists of 15 residues. CDR1 is DFQATT and CDR2 is SNEGSKA in the germline V gene (reference sequence). V lost 6 bases, J lost 5 bases, and 7 bases stayed unmatched. The DNA of the CDR3 is TGCAGTGCGCGGACTAGCGGGAGGGCCTTGGAGACCCAGTACTTC. It translates to CSARTSGRALETQYF.